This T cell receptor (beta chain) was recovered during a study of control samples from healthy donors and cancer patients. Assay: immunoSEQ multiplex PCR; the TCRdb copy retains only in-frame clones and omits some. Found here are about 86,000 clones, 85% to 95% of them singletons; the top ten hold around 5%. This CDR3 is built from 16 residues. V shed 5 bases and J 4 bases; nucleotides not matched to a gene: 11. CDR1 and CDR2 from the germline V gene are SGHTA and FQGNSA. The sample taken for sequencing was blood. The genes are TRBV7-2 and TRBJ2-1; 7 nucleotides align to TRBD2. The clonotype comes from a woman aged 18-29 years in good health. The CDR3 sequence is CASSMGPGLKYNEQFF. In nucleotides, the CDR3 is TGTGCCAGCAGCATGGGCCCGGGACTAAAATACAATGAGCAGTTCTTC.